This is a list of T cell receptor beta chains from one sample in a study of shared clonotypes between healthy human individuals. The table came from immunoSEQ multiplex PCR; TCRdb's copy has only in-frame clones and leaves some out. The top ten clones hold around 1.7% of a sample with about 770,000 clones, roughly 72% of them seen once. Sample: memory CD4+ T cells sorted from blood. These TCRs come from a woman younger than 45 in good health. The conserved cysteine and the conserved F or W are not part of the CDR3 here.

cdr3_length,v_call,cdr3_aa
15,TRBV19,ASSPNRDPDWADTQY
11,TRBV2,ASMGGRNTEAF
12,TRBV30,AWGTGVLGNTIY
13,TRBV18,ASSMGQGRNEKLF
19,TRBV21-1,ASLKGVGRDRGTRSNQPQH
11,TRBV28,ASSLIQDYGYT
16,TRBV4-2,ASSQEGTFTEVDNEQF
14,TRBV28,ASTPGQGTSTDTQY
16,TRBV19,ASSPGTSGSGTYNEQF
14,TRBV19,ASSTIAGEGGQPQH
13,TRBV10-3,AISEPPKGRETQY
12,TRBV18,ASSPRAGRHEQY
12,TRBV15,ATSFIQSADTQY
15,TRBV11-2,ASSLGYSVSLPEKLF
13,TRBV9,ASSSPTGQRNEQY
9,TRBV9,ASSVEETQY
13,TRBV5-1,ASSLIGLDTDTQY
11,TRBV19,ASSLRLAGELF
13,TRBV15,ATSNEGRATDTQY
13,TRBV7-3,ASSTGLATSYEQY
13,TRBV7-9,ASSLAYSEDQPQH
10,TRBV29-1,SAQKGDTEAF
15,TRBV11-3,ASSLGTGFGIPNEQF
12,TRBV6-5,ASSWRTGNQPQH
12,TRBV2,ASIVGAGTGELF
11,TRBV5-1,ASSLGEKQPQH
14,TRBV25-1,ASSEPGAGAKETQY
14,TRBV16,ASSHLWGPDTDTQY
12,TRBV4-2,ASSRIGQPNTIY
12,TRBV27,ASTTGTSPYEQY
10,TRBV28,ASSSYRVEQY
15,TRBV4-1,ASSQELRGGSTDTQY
12,TRBV2,ASSIGTRGETQY
11,TRBV5-1,ASSLGEESPGY
14,TRBV7-9,ASSFYTDFSGNTIY
13,TRBV5-4,ASSLDRGQNTEAF
11,TRBV18,ASSPPGVNEQY
13,TRBV25-1,ASSPWNGRRHEQF